The rows below give T cell receptor beta chains drawn from one sample of a study of Ad26.COV2.S vaccination and SARS-CoV-2 variants. Using immunoSEQ multiplex PCR, the repertoire was profiled, and TCRdb retains in-frame clones only, with some absent. The sample shows approximately 450,000 clones, 90% of them seen only once. Sequenced material: peripheral blood, taken in a trial of Ad26.COV2.S vaccine versus placebo. These receptors originate from a person between 18 and 65 years old who received the Ad26.COV2.S COVID-19 vaccine or a placebo. CDR3s include the opening cysteine and the closing phenylalanine or tryptophan. A D gene is named only where the DNA matches it firmly. Only part of the rows carry a size: once, few, many, or a class if the clone is expanded.

size	V	D	J	CDR3	DNA
-	TRBV29-1	TRBD1	TRBJ1-2	CSVGQGADYGYTF	TGCAGCGTTGGACAGGGGGCCGACTATGGCTACACCTTC
-	TRBV19	-	TRBJ2-3	CASSMDHTDTQYF	TGTGCCAGTAGTATGGATCACACAGATACGCAGTATTTT
-	TRBV29-1	-	TRBJ1-2	CSVGGTEYGYTF	TGCAGCGTTGGGGGAACAGAGTATGGCTACACCTTC
-	TRBV7-2	-	TRBJ2-1	CASSKDSSPGFYNEQFF	TGTGCCAGCAGCAAGGACAGTTCCCCGGGGTTCTACAATGAGCAGTTCTTC
-	TRBV7-8	-	TRBJ2-7	CASSLVNEQYF	TGTGCCAGCAGCTTAGTGAACGAGCAGTACTTC
-	TRBV11-3	-	TRBJ2-2	CASSLVAGELFF	TGTGCCAGCAGCTTAGTGGCCGGGGAGCTGTTTTTT
-	TRBV2	-	TRBJ1-2	CASSMLLYGYTF	TGTGCCAGCAGTATGTTACTCTATGGCTACACCTTC
-	TRBV9	-	TRBJ2-2	CASSVAVRTPGELFF	TGTGCCAGCAGCGTAGCTGTGAGGACCCCCGGGGAGCTGTTTTTT
-	TRBV7-2	TRBD1	TRBJ1-5	CASSLGDRVDQPQHF	TGTGCCAGCAGCTTAGGGGACAGGGTGGATCAGCCCCAGCATTTT
-	TRBV6-5	TRBD2	TRBJ2-7	CASSPGLAGDYEQYF	TGTGCCAGCAGTCCGGGACTAGCGGGAGACTACGAGCAGTACTTC
once	TRBV14	-	TRBJ2-7	CASSQVGGEGEQYF	TGTGCCAGCAGCCAAGTCGGGGGCGAGGGCGAGCAGTACTTC
-	TRBV7-8	TRBD1	TRBJ2-7	CASSLIDRGEQYF	TGTGCCAGCAGCTTAATCGACAGGGGCGAGCAGTACTTC
-	TRBV10-3	TRBD1	TRBJ1-2	CAISEAGGRYGYTF	TGTGCCATCAGTGAGGCAGGGGGCAGGTATGGCTACACCTTC
-	TRBV27	-	TRBJ1-5	CASSLSRSSQPQHF	TGTGCCAGCAGTTTATCTCGGTCCAGTCAGCCCCAGCATTTT